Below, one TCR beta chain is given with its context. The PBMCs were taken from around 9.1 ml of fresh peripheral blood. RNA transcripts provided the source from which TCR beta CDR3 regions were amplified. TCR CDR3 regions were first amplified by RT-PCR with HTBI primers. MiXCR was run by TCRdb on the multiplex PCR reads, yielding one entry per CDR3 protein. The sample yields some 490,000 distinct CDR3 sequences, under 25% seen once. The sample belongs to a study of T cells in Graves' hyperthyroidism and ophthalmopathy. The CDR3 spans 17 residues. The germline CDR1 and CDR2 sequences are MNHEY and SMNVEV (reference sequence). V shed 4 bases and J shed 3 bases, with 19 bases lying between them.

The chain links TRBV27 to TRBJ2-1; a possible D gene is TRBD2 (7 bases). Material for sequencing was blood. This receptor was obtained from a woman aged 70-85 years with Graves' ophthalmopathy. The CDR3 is CASSWAGGGEVYNEQFF. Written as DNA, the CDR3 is TGTGCCAGCAGTTGGGCTGGGGGGGGCGAAGTCTACAATGAGCAGTTCTTC.